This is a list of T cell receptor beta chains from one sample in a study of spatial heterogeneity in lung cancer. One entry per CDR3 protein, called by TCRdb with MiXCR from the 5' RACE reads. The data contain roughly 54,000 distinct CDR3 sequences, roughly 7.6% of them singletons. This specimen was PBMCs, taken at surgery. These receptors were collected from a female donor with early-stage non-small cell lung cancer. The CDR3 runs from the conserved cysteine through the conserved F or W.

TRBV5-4,CASSLPGQVSYEQYF
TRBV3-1,CASSQDHRPENPPFF
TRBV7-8,CASSGSQSSYNEQFF
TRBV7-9,CASSLPGQGLFSYTF
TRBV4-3,CASSPLLGRGTQYF
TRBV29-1,CSVGGEAAALAKNIQYF
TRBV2,CASLDHRRMNTEAFF
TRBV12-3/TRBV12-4,CASSLGSGGAAGELFF
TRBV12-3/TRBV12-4,CASSPRLFYEQYF
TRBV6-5,CASSWPSGEETQYF
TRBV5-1,CASSLAADIGETQYF
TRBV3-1,CASSQSPGPITDTQYF
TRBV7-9,CASSLAQGGGYGYTF
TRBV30,CAWSVGQSPNEKLFF
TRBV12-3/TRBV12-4,CASKRNQETQYF
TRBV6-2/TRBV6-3,CASSRYAGGSSYNEQFF
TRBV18,CASCTSDRGQAEAFF
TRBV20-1,CSARDQDNYGYTF
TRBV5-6,CASSLVITERTDTQYF
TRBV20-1,CSAITASGTSTDTQYF
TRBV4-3,CASSQGSTDTQYF
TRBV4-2,CASSQGSPATGDEQFF
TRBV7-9,CASSLDGDVTEAFF
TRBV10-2,CASRERGASIETQYF
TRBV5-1,CASRLGQGADGELFF
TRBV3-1,CASSQDGALVETQYF
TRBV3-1,CASSQDGAVIVTEAFF